This is a list of T cell receptor beta chains from one sample in a study of CD4+ T cells in melanoma. The protocol was immunoSEQ multiplex PCR, while the TCRdb copy is restricted to in-frame clones and leaves out a portion. The sample has more than 110,000 clones; 92% are singletons. Receptors were obtained from a human donor with melanoma. The CDR3 runs from the conserved cysteine through the conserved F or W. The D gene is left open where the match is weak. Some rows mark clone size as missing; the rest say once, few, many or name a class of expanded clone.

v_call: TRBV18
clone_size: NA
d_call: NA
j_call: TRBJ1-3
cdr3_length: 15
cdr3_aa: CASSPIGTSGNTIYF
cdr3_nt: TGTGCCAGCTCACCGATAGGGACCTCTGGAAACACCATATATTTT

v_call: TRBV6-1
clone_size: NA
d_call: NA
j_call: TRBJ1-2
cdr3_length: 13
cdr3_aa: CASRQRVNYGYTF
cdr3_nt: TGTGCCAGCCGACAGAGAGTCAACTATGGCTACACCTTC

v_call: TRBV7-6
clone_size: NA
d_call: TRBD1
j_call: TRBJ2-1
cdr3_length: 16
cdr3_aa: CASSMSPGQGASEQFF
cdr3_nt: TGTGCCAGCAGCATGAGCCCGGGACAGGGGGCTAGTGAGCAGTTCTTC

v_call: TRBV7-9
clone_size: NA
d_call: NA
j_call: TRBJ1-1
cdr3_length: 15
cdr3_aa: CASSLGNRADTEAFF
cdr3_nt: TGTGCCAGCAGCTTAGGAAACAGGGCTGACACTGAAGCTTTCTTT

v_call: TRBV25-1
clone_size: NA
d_call: NA
j_call: TRBJ1-1
cdr3_length: 13
cdr3_aa: CAAAWGTNTEAFF
cdr3_nt: TGTGCCGCCGCGTGGGGGACGAACACTGAAGCTTTCTTT

v_call: TRBV5-5
clone_size: once
d_call: TRBD1
j_call: TRBJ1-1
cdr3_length: 12
cdr3_aa: CASSPGTGGAFF
cdr3_nt: TGTGCCAGCAGCCCTGGGACAGGGGGAGCTTTCTTT

v_call: TRBV7-9
clone_size: NA
d_call: NA
j_call: TRBJ1-1
cdr3_length: 13
cdr3_aa: CASSLGTSTEAFF
cdr3_nt: TGTGCCAGCAGCTTAGGTACATCCACTGAAGCTTTCTTT

v_call: TRBV5-1
clone_size: NA
d_call: NA
j_call: TRBJ2-7
cdr3_length: 16
cdr3_aa: CASSFEGALKSYEQYF
cdr3_nt: TGCGCCAGCAGCTTCGAAGGGGCCTTAAAATCCTACGAGCAGTACTTC

v_call: TRBV4-1
clone_size: NA
d_call: TRBD2
j_call: TRBJ2-1
cdr3_length: 17
cdr3_aa: CASSQGTSGGVVNEQFF
cdr3_nt: TGCGCCAGCAGCCAAGGGACTAGCGGGGGGGTGGTCAATGAGCAGTTCTTC

v_call: TRBV5-1
clone_size: NA
d_call: NA
j_call: TRBJ2-1
cdr3_length: 15
cdr3_aa: CASSRSIGGPNEQFF
cdr3_nt: TGCGCCAGCAGCCGGAGTATTGGGGGGCCGAATGAGCAGTTCTTC

v_call: TRBV5-1
clone_size: NA
d_call: TRBD1
j_call: TRBJ2-7
cdr3_length: 17
cdr3_aa: CASSPELAGTGEDEQYF
cdr3_nt: TGCGCCAGCAGCCCGGAGCTTGCCGGGACAGGGGAGGACGAGCAGTACTTC

v_call: TRBV6-5
clone_size: few
d_call: NA
j_call: TRBJ2-2
cdr3_length: 14
cdr3_aa: CASRKEGYTGELFF
cdr3_nt: TGTGCCAGCAGGAAAGAGGGGTACACCGGGGAGCTGTTTTTT

v_call: TRBV7-9
clone_size: NA
d_call: TRBD1
j_call: TRBJ1-5
cdr3_length: 14
cdr3_aa: CASSPGDRNQPQHF
cdr3_nt: TGTGCCAGCAGCCCCGGGGACAGAAATCAGCCCCAGCATTTT

v_call: TRBV7-4
clone_size: NA
d_call: NA
j_call: TRBJ1-5
cdr3_length: 16
cdr3_aa: CASSSLDRNGNQPQHF
cdr3_nt: TGTGCCAGCAGCTCATTGGACAGAAATGGCAATCAGCCCCAGCATTTT

v_call: TRBV7-6
clone_size: once
d_call: NA
j_call: TRBJ2-3
cdr3_length: 15
cdr3_aa: CASSLVSPSTDTQYF
cdr3_nt: TGTGCCAGCAGCTTAGTAAGCCCTAGCACAGATACGCAGTATTTT

v_call: TRBV5-5
clone_size: NA
d_call: NA
j_call: TRBJ1-3
cdr3_length: 16
cdr3_aa: CASSFLRGLAGNTIYF
cdr3_nt: TGTGCCAGCAGCTTTCTAAGGGGGTTGGCTGGAAACACCATATATTTT

v_call: TRBV2
clone_size: NA
d_call: TRBD2
j_call: TRBJ2-3
cdr3_length: 15
cdr3_aa: CASGTSGDYTDTQYF
cdr3_nt: TGTGCCTCCGGGACTAGCGGGGACTACACAGATACGCAGTATTTT

v_call: TRBV5-4
clone_size: NA
d_call: NA
j_call: TRBJ1-2
cdr3_length: 13
cdr3_aa: CASSVRGVHGYTF
cdr3_nt: TGTGCCAGCAGCGTCAGGGGAGTTCATGGCTACACCTTC

v_call: TRBV10-2
clone_size: NA
d_call: NA
j_call: TRBJ2-7
cdr3_length: 10
cdr3_aa: CAWSRREQYF
cdr3_nt: TGCGCCTGGAGCCGGCGGGAGCAGTACTTC

v_call: TRBV21-1
clone_size: NA
d_call: NA
j_call: TRBJ2-6
cdr3_length: 16
cdr3_aa: CASTQGTLAGANVLTF
cdr3_nt: TGTGCCAGCACCCAGGGAACCCTGGCTGGGGCCAACGTCCTGACTTTC

v_call: TRBV6-1
clone_size: once
d_call: NA
j_call: TRBJ1-1
cdr3_length: 14
cdr3_aa: CASSRQAADPEAFF
cdr3_nt: TGTGCCAGCAGTAGACAGGCGGCCGATCCTGAAGCTTTCTTT

v_call: TRBV7-8
clone_size: NA
d_call: NA
j_call: TRBJ1-4
cdr3_length: 17
cdr3_aa: CASSLYSGVILNEKLFF
cdr3_nt: TGTGCCAGCAGCTTATATTCAGGGGTAATATTGAATGAAAAACTGTTTTTT

v_call: TRBV27
clone_size: NA
d_call: NA
j_call: TRBJ1-5
cdr3_length: 13
cdr3_aa: CASALGSNQPQHF
cdr3_nt: TGTGCCAGCGCTCTAGGGAGTAATCAGCCCCAGCATTTT

v_call: TRBV2
clone_size: NA
d_call: NA
j_call: TRBJ1-1
cdr3_length: 14
cdr3_aa: CASNGRGQGTEAFF
cdr3_nt: TGTGCCAGCAACGGGCGGGGGCAAGGCACTGAAGCTTTCTTT

v_call: TRBV6-5
clone_size: NA
d_call: NA
j_call: TRBJ1-2
cdr3_length: 14
cdr3_aa: CASSYEGRARGYTF
cdr3_nt: TGTGCCAGCAGTTACGAGGGCAGGGCCCGCGGCTACACCTTC

v_call: TRBV4-2
clone_size: NA
d_call: NA
j_call: TRBJ2-2
cdr3_length: 15
cdr3_aa: CASSQKAANTGELFF
cdr3_nt: TGTGCCAGCAGCCAAAAAGCGGCGAACACCGGGGAGCTGTTTTTT

v_call: TRBV25-1
clone_size: NA
d_call: NA
j_call: TRBJ2-5
cdr3_length: 13
cdr3_aa: CASNRRYQETQYF
cdr3_nt: TGTGCCAGCAACCGGAGGTACCAAGAGACCCAGTACTTC

v_call: TRBV7-9
clone_size: NA
d_call: NA
j_call: TRBJ2-5
cdr3_length: 14
cdr3_aa: CASSLGAVEETQYF
cdr3_nt: TGTGCCAGCAGCCTCGGCGCGGTGGAAGAGACCCAGTACTTC

v_call: TRBV6-6
clone_size: NA
d_call: NA
j_call: TRBJ2-3
cdr3_length: 15
cdr3_aa: CASSYSLGIGDTQYF
cdr3_nt: TGTGCCAGCAGTTACTCGCTTGGAATAGGGGATACGCAGTATTTT

v_call: TRBV18
clone_size: NA
d_call: NA
j_call: TRBJ1-4
cdr3_length: 14
cdr3_aa: CASSLGTLSEKLFF
cdr3_nt: TGTGCCAGCTCACTAGGGACATTAAGTGAAAAACTGTTTTTT

v_call: TRBV6-5
clone_size: NA
d_call: NA
j_call: TRBJ1-2
cdr3_length: 13
cdr3_aa: CASHPGDNYGYTF
cdr3_nt: TGTGCCAGCCACCCGGGGGATAACTATGGCTACACCTTC

v_call: TRBV10-1
clone_size: once
d_call: NA
j_call: TRBJ2-2
cdr3_length: 13
cdr3_aa: CASSIDYTGELFF
cdr3_nt: TGCGCCAGCAGCATTGACTACACCGGGGAGCTGTTTTTT

v_call: TRBV2
clone_size: NA
d_call: TRBD1
j_call: TRBJ1-2
cdr3_length: 13
cdr3_aa: CASKPGQDYGYTF
cdr3_nt: TGTGCCAGCAAGCCGGGACAGGACTATGGCTACACCTTC

v_call: TRBV7-8
clone_size: NA
d_call: TRBD2
j_call: TRBJ2-3
cdr3_length: 15
cdr3_aa: CASSRTSGGFLKQYF
cdr3_nt: TGTGCCAGCAGTAGGACTAGCGGGGGGTTCTTGAAGCAGTATTTT

v_call: TRBV5-5
clone_size: NA
d_call: NA
j_call: TRBJ1-2
cdr3_length: 18
cdr3_aa: CASTLTPLSGGGDYGYTF
cdr3_nt: TGTGCCAGCACCCTAACCCCGCTGTCGGGTGGAGGAGACTATGGCTACACCTTC

v_call: TRBV5-1
clone_size: NA
d_call: NA
j_call: TRBJ2-7
cdr3_length: 13
cdr3_aa: CASSAGTAYEQYF
cdr3_nt: TGCGCCAGCAGCGCGGGGACAGCTTACGAGCAGTACTTC

v_call: TRBV7-3
clone_size: few
d_call: TRBD1
j_call: TRBJ2-2
cdr3_length: 15
cdr3_aa: CASSLRVGQPGELFF
cdr3_nt: TGTGCCAGCAGCTTAAGGGTGGGACAGCCCGGGGAGCTGTTTTTT

v_call: TRBV7-6
clone_size: once
d_call: TRBD2
j_call: TRBJ2-7
cdr3_length: 20
cdr3_aa: CASSVAPGLAGGPQSYEQYF
cdr3_nt: TGTGCCAGCAGCGTAGCCCCGGGACTAGCGGGGGGGCCGCAAAGCTACGAGCAGTACTTC

v_call: TRBV7-6
clone_size: NA
d_call: NA
j_call: TRBJ2-1
cdr3_length: 11
cdr3_aa: CASSFNSEQFF
cdr3_nt: TGTGCCAGCAGCTTTAACAGTGAGCAGTTCTTC

v_call: TRBV5-8
clone_size: NA
d_call: NA
j_call: TRBJ1-1
cdr3_length: 13
cdr3_aa: CASSSGQNTEAFF
cdr3_nt: TGTGCCAGCTCCTCCGGGCAGAACACTGAAGCTTTCTTT

v_call: TRBV7-6
clone_size: NA
d_call: NA
j_call: TRBJ1-3
cdr3_length: 17
cdr3_aa: CASSLAAVGGRGNTIYF
cdr3_nt: TGTGCCAGCAGCTTAGCAGCGGTAGGCGGCCGGGGAAACACCATATATTTT

v_call: TRBV4-1
clone_size: NA
d_call: TRBD1
j_call: TRBJ2-7
cdr3_length: 16
cdr3_aa: CASSQDLRDRGYEQYF
cdr3_nt: TGCGCCAGCAGCCAAGATTTGAGGGACAGGGGTTACGAGCAGTACTTC

v_call: TRBV5-8
clone_size: NA
d_call: TRBD2
j_call: TRBJ2-2
cdr3_length: 16
cdr3_aa: CASSPSGGVRTGELFF
cdr3_nt: TGTGCCAGCAGCCCTAGCGGGGGGGTGAGGACCGGGGAGCTGTTTTTT

v_call: TRBV7-9
clone_size: NA
d_call: NA
j_call: TRBJ2-5
cdr3_length: 12
cdr3_aa: CASSPLAETQYF
cdr3_nt: TGTGCCAGCAGTCCCCTGGCAGAGACCCAGTACTTC

v_call: TRBV19
clone_size: NA
d_call: NA
j_call: TRBJ2-7
cdr3_length: 13
cdr3_aa: CASSQPGDGEQYF
cdr3_nt: TGTGCCAGTAGTCAGCCAGGGGACGGAGAGCAGTACTTC

v_call: TRBV4-2
clone_size: NA
d_call: NA
j_call: TRBJ1-1
cdr3_length: 12
cdr3_aa: CASSQPDSQAFF
cdr3_nt: TGTGCCAGCAGCCAACCGGACAGTCAAGCTTTCTTT

v_call: TRBV6-5
clone_size: NA
d_call: NA
j_call: TRBJ1-5
cdr3_length: 13
cdr3_aa: CASSYERNGPQHF
cdr3_nt: TGTGCCAGCAGTTACGAGAGAAACGGACCCCAGCATTTT

v_call: TRBV15
clone_size: NA
d_call: NA
j_call: TRBJ2-5
cdr3_length: 14
cdr3_aa: CATSRGQSPETQYF
cdr3_nt: TGTGCCACCAGCAGAGGACAGTCCCCGGAGACCCAGTACTTC

v_call: TRBV6-5
clone_size: NA
d_call: NA
j_call: TRBJ2-1
cdr3_length: 12
cdr3_aa: CASGRQYNEQFF
cdr3_nt: TGTGCCAGCGGAAGACAGTACAATGAGCAGTTCTTC

v_call: TRBV6-1
clone_size: NA
d_call: TRBD1
j_call: TRBJ2-3
cdr3_length: 15
cdr3_aa: CASRPGTGNTDTQYF
cdr3_nt: TGTGCCAGCCGTCCCGGGACAGGGAACACAGATACGCAGTATTTT

v_call: TRBV30
clone_size: NA
d_call: TRBD2
j_call: TRBJ2-3
cdr3_length: 17
cdr3_aa: CAWSVGGLAGDADTQYF
cdr3_nt: TGTGCCTGGAGTGTAGGGGGACTAGCGGGGGACGCAGATACGCAGTATTTT

v_call: TRBV19
clone_size: NA
d_call: NA
j_call: TRBJ1-3
cdr3_length: 14
cdr3_aa: CATTNGPSGNTIYF
cdr3_nt: TGTGCCACTACGAATGGGCCCTCTGGAAACACCATATATTTT

v_call: TRBV12-1
clone_size: NA
d_call: NA
j_call: TRBJ2-7
cdr3_length: 21
cdr3_aa: CASTPTYLQGALGMSRYEQYF
cdr3_nt: TGTGCCAGCACCCCAACCTATCTACAGGGGGCTCTGGGGATGTCACGCTACGAGCAGTACTTC